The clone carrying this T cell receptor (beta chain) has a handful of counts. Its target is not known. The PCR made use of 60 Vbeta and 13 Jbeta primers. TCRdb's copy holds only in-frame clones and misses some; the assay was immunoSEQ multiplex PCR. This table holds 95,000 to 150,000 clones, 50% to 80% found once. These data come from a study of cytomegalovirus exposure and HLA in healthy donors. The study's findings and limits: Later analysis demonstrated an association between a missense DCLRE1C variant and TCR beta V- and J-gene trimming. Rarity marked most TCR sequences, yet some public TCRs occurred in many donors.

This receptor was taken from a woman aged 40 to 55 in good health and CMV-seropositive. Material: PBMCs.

The CDR3 coding sequence is TGTGCCAGCAGCTCCGGGGGGGGCACAGATACGCAGTATTTT. Translation gives CASSSGGGTDTQYF. V and J are TRBV7-3 and TRBJ2-3, with TRBD2 identical over 8 bases. Germline CDR1 is SGHTA and CDR2 is FQGTGA. J lost 1 base, V lost 4 bases, and 1 base had no gene match. This CDR3 is 14 amino acids long.